This T cell receptor beta chain was found in a study of blood T cell repertoires in COVID-19. The V end lost 4 bases, the J end lost 0 bases, and 13 bases lay between the germline ends. Per the germline V gene, CDR1 is MNHNS and CDR2 is SASEGT. This CDR3 contains 16 residues. TCRdb's copy holds only in-frame clones and misses some; the assay was immunoSEQ multiplex PCR. The data show more than 45,000 clones, more than 75% seen once. The sample taken for sequencing was peripheral blood. The TCR sequence derives from a woman aged 55-75 years with COVID-19, enrolled during active disease. V usage is TRBV6-1 and J usage is TRBJ1-3; tentatively, D is TRBD1 (6 bases). CDR3 residues: CASSAYRANSGNTIYF. DNA for the CDR3: TGTGCCAGCAGTGCCTACAGGGCTAACTCTGGAAACACCATATATTTT.